The rows below give T cell receptor beta chains drawn from one sample of a study of cytomegalovirus exposure and HLA in healthy donors. TCRdb's copy holds only in-frame clones and misses some; the assay was immunoSEQ multiplex PCR. The repertoire holds some 190,000 clones, with approximately 86% as singletons. Specimen: PBMCs. Receptors were obtained from a woman aged 25 to 39 in good health and CMV-seronegative. CDR3s include the opening cysteine and the closing phenylalanine or tryptophan. A D gene is named only where the DNA matches it firmly. Part of the rows lack a size; the others show once, few, many or a class for expanded clones.

v_gene	abundance	j_gene	d_gene	CDR3nt	CDR3aa
TRBV5-1	NA	TRBJ1-1	NA	TGCGCCAGCAGCTTAGGACAGCCCCGGGACACTGAAGCTTTCTTT	CASSLGQPRDTEAFF
TRBV28	NA	TRBJ2-7	NA	TGTGCCAGCGGTGGGGGGTATGTCTACGAGCAGTACTTC	CASGGGYVYEQYF
TRBV6-5	NA	TRBJ1-6	NA	TGTGCCAGCAGTGAAGGGGGTTCACCCCTCCACTTT	CASSEGGSPLHF
TRBV7-8	NA	TRBJ1-2	NA	TGTGCCAGCAGCCCCTCTGAGACATGGGGCTACACCTTC	CASSPSETWGYTF
TRBV19	NA	TRBJ1-1	NA	TGTGCCAGTAGTATAGGGCAGGGTGGTACTGAAGCTTTCTTT	CASSIGQGGTEAFF
TRBV9	NA	TRBJ2-3	TRBD2	TGTGCCAGCAGCTACGAGGGAGGGTCGGATACGCAGTATTTT	CASSYEGGSDTQYF
TRBV18	NA	TRBJ2-3	NA	TGTGCCAGCTCACCACTGAGCGGCGGCACAGATACGCAGTATTTT	CASSPLSGGTDTQYF
TRBV6-5	NA	TRBJ1-2	TRBD1	TGTGCCAGCAGTCGAACTTCGACAGGGGGCGGCTACACCTTC	CASSRTSTGGGYTF
TRBV19	NA	TRBJ1-5	NA	TGTGCCAGTAGTATAGACGCCGAGCAGCCCCAGCATTTT	CASSIDAEQPQHF
TRBV5-6	once	TRBJ2-1	NA	TGTGCCAGCCACTCCCCCTTTGATGAGCAGTTCTTC	CASHSPFDEQFF
TRBV4-2	NA	TRBJ2-1	TRBD2	TGTGCCAGCAGCCATTATTTAAGCGGGAGGGCCAACAATGAGCAGTTCTTC	CASSHYLSGRANNEQFF
TRBV5-1	NA	TRBJ2-5	NA	TGCGCCAGCAGCCTGAATCCACAGGGATTAGGGGAGACCCAGTACTTC	CASSLNPQGLGETQYF
TRBV5-1	NA	TRBJ2-7	NA	TGCGCCAGCAGCTTGTTAGGGGGACGGTACGAGCAGTACTTC	CASSLLGGRYEQYF
TRBV19	once	TRBJ2-1	TRBD1	TGTGCCAGTATAAGGACAGGACTTTACAATGAGCAGTTCTTC	CASIRTGLYNEQFF
TRBV15	NA	TRBJ2-1	NA	TGTGCCACCAGCAGTGGACACCCGGTGAATGAGCAGTTCTTC	CATSSGHPVNEQFF
TRBV14	NA	TRBJ2-2	TRBD2	TGTGCCAGCAGCCAAGGATACGGGAGGGAAAACACCGGGGAGCTGTTTTTT	CASSQGYGRENTGELFF
TRBV19	NA	TRBJ1-5	TRBD1	TGTGCCAGTAGTACCGGGACAGGCCGACAGCCCCAGCATTTT	CASSTGTGRQPQHF
TRBV4-2	once	TRBJ2-2	TRBD2	TGTGCCAGCAGCCAAGGGACTAGCGGGAGGTTGGGGGAGCTGTTTTTT	CASSQGTSGRLGELFF
TRBV7-9	NA	TRBJ2-5	NA	TGTGCCAGCAGCCGTAGAGCGGAAGAGACCCAGTACTTC	CASSRRAEETQYF
TRBV27	once	TRBJ2-7	NA	TGTGCCAGCAGTTTTGGGGGCCACGAGCAGTACTTC	CASSFGGHEQYF
TRBV6-5	NA	TRBJ2-3	TRBD2	TGTGCCAGCAACCCTAGCGGGGGGTACACAGATACGCAGTATTTT	CASNPSGGYTDTQYF
TRBV2	NA	TRBJ1-4	TRBD1	TGTGCCAGCAGTGGGACAGGGGCTGAAAAACTGTTTTTT	CASSGTGAEKLFF
TRBV5-1	NA	TRBJ2-7	TRBD2	TGCGCCAGCAGCGGCGGGAGGGCCGTCGAGCAGTACTTC	CASSGGRAVEQYF
TRBV11-2	NA	TRBJ2-5	NA	TGTGCCAGCAGCTCGTGGCAGGCTCCAGAGACCCAGTACTTC	CASSSWQAPETQYF
TRBV27	few	TRBJ2-3	TRBD2	TGTGCCAGCAGTTTATTAGCGGGGAAGTCAGATACGCAGTATTTT	CASSLLAGKSDTQYF
TRBV11-3	few	TRBJ2-5	NA	TGTGCCAGCAGCGGCACAAGGGGGCAAGAGACCCAGTACTTC	CASSGTRGQETQYF
TRBV21-1	NA	TRBJ2-3	NA	TGTGCCAGCAGGACAATGGTAAAAAGAGCGGCTAGCTACACAGATACGCAGTATTTT	CASRTMVKRAASYTDTQYF
TRBV7-2	NA	TRBJ2-2	TRBD2	TGTGCCAGCAGCTATGGACTAGAATGGGCCGGGGAGCTGTTTTTT	CASSYGLEWAGELFF
TRBV14	NA	TRBJ1-2	TRBD1	TGTGCCAGCAGCCAAACCGGGACAGGCTACTATGGCTACACCTTC	CASSQTGTGYYGYTF
TRBV10-3	NA	TRBJ1-1	TRBD1	TGTGCCATCCTCTCGGGACAGGGGTCTGAAGCTTTCTTT	CAILSGQGSEAFF
TRBV19	once	TRBJ2-1	NA	TGTGCCACCAGCCGAAGCGGTAGTGTGTCCAATGAGCAGTTCTTC	CATSRSGSVSNEQFF
TRBV18	NA	TRBJ2-7	TRBD1	TGTGCCAGCTCCCGCGGGACAGGGGATACGAGTGAGCAGTACTTC	CASSRGTGDTSEQYF
TRBV15	NA	TRBJ2-7	TRBD1	TGTGCCACCAGCGGCGGACAGGGGGCTTGGGAGCAGTACTTC	CATSGGQGAWEQYF
TRBV6-1	NA	TRBJ1-5	NA	TGTGCCAGCAGTGTTCGTATCCCGGGAGGAAGACAGCCCCAGCATTTT	CASSVRIPGGRQPQHF
TRBV6-1	NA	TRBJ1-5	NA	TGTGCCAGCAGTGAAGCGCTGGCAGGGGTTGGGCAGCCCCAGCATTTT	CASSEALAGVGQPQHF
TRBV4-1	once	TRBJ2-7	NA	TGCGCCAGCAGCTACGGGATCTCCTACGAGCAGTACTTC	CASSYGISYEQYF
TRBV5-6	NA	TRBJ2-3	NA	TGTGCCAGCACCTGGCTACAGGGAGATCCAGATACGCAGTATTTT	CASTWLQGDPDTQYF
TRBV7-8	NA	TRBJ2-5	NA	TGTGCCAGCAGCACAGGGCGTACGGAGACCCAGTACTTC	CASSTGRTETQYF
TRBV19	NA	TRBJ1-1	NA	TGTGCCAGTAGCCAGACACATAACACTGAAGCTTTCTTT	CASSQTHNTEAFF
TRBV2	NA	TRBJ2-7	NA	TGTGCCAGCAGTCCTCAGGTGATGCCCCCCAGACACGAGCAGTACTTC	CASSPQVMPPRHEQYF
TRBV28	NA	TRBJ2-7	TRBD1	TGTGCCAGCAGTTCACCGGGACAGGGGGCTGGCGAGCAGTACTTC	CASSSPGQGAGEQYF
TRBV5-1	NA	TRBJ2-1	NA	TGCGCCAGCAGCTTGGGACTATCGGAAAACAATGAGCAGTTCTTC	CASSLGLSENNEQFF
TRBV11-3	NA	TRBJ2-2	NA	TGTGCCAGCAGCCTGACGGGACTCACGAACACCGGGGAGCTGTTTTTT	CASSLTGLTNTGELFF
TRBV10-3	NA	TRBJ1-5	NA	TGTGCCACGGCGGTTGGGGGGGACTATAGCAATCAGCCCCAGCATTTT	CATAVGGDYSNQPQHF
TRBV29-1	NA	TRBJ2-7	NA	TGCAGCGTTGGTACAGGGAAAAGAAGCGAGCAGTACTTC	CSVGTGKRSEQYF
TRBV5-1	NA	TRBJ2-3	NA	TGCGCCAGCAGCTTGGATACCCTACCGATGGATACGCAGTATTTT	CASSLDTLPMDTQYF
TRBV6-6	NA	TRBJ2-7	TRBD2	TGTGCCAGCAGTTACGGGCTAGCGGGAGCTGAGCAGTACTTC	CASSYGLAGAEQYF
TRBV7-9	NA	TRBJ1-4	NA	TGTGCCAGCAGCTTGCTCAGTTTCGGGGAGTCTGAAAAACTGTTTTTT	CASSLLSFGESEKLFF
TRBV19	NA	TRBJ2-7	NA	TGTGCCAGTAGTATCAGGTCCGCCTCCTACGAGCAGTACTTC	CASSIRSASYEQYF
TRBV6-1	NA	TRBJ1-1	TRBD1	TGTGCCAGCGACAGGGGGACTGAAGCTTTCTTT	CASDRGTEAFF
TRBV5-1	NA	TRBJ2-2	TRBD1	TGCGCCAGCAGCTTTACTCAGGGGGCTTTGAACACCGGGGAGCTGTTTTTT	CASSFTQGALNTGELFF
TRBV28	NA	TRBJ2-7	NA	TGTGCCATCTCGGCAGGGCCCTACGAGCAGTACTTC	CAISAGPYEQYF
TRBV11-2	NA	TRBJ2-3	NA	TGTGCCAGCAGCTTAGATCTTGGGACTCTTGGCACAGATACGCAGTATTTT	CASSLDLGTLGTDTQYF
TRBV19	NA	TRBJ2-4	NA	TGTGCCAGTAGTATAACCGGGAGAGGAAACATTCAGTACTTC	CASSITGRGNIQYF